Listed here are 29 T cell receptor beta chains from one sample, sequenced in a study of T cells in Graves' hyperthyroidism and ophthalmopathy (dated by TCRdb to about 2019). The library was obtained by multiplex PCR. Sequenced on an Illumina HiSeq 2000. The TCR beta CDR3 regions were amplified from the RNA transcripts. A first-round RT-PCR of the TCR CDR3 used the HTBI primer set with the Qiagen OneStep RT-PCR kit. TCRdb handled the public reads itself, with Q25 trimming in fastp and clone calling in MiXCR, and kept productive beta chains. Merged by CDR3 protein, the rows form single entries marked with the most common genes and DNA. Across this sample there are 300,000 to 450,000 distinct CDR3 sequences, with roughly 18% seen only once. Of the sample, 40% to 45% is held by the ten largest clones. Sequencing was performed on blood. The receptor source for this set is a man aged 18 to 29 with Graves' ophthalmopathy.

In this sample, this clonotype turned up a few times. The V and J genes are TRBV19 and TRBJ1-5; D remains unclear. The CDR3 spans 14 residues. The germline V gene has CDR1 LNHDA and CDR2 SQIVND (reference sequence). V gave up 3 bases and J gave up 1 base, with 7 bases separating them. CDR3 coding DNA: TGTGCCAGTAGTATGGGGTTCAGCAATCAGCCCCAGCATTTT. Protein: CASSMGFSNQPQHF.

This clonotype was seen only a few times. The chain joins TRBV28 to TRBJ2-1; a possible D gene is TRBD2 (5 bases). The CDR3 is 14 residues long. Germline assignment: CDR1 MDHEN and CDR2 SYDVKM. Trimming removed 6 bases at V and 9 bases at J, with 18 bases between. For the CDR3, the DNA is TGTGCCAGCAGGCCGGGTTCTTTTCGGGGTGAGCAGTTCTTC. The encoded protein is CASRPGSFRGEQFF. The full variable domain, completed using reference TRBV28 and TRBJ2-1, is DVKVTQSSRYLVKRTGEKVFLECVQDMDHENMFWYRQDPGLGLRLIYFSYDVKMKEKGDIPEGYSVSREKKERFSLILESASTNQTSMYLCASRPGSFRGEQFFGPGTRLTVL.

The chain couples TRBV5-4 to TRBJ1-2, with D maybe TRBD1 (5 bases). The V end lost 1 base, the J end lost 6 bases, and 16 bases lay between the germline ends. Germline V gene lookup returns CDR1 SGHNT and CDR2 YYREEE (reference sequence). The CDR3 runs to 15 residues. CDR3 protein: CASSLIGGVINGYTF. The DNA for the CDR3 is TGTGCCAGCAGCTTGATCGGGGGTGTTATCAATGGCTACACCTTC. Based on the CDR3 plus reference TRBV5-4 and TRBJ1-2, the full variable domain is ETGVTQSPTHLIKTRGQQVTLRCSSQSGHNTVSWYQQALGQGPQFIFQYYREEENGRGNFPPRFSGLQFPNYSSELNVNALELDDSALYLCASSLIGGVINGYTFGSGTRLTVV.

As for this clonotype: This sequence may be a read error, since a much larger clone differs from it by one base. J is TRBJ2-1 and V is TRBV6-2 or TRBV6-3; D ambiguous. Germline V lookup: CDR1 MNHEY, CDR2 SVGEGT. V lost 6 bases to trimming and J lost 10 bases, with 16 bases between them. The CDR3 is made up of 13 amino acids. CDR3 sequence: CASSPRALYEQFF. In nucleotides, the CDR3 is TGTGCCAGCAGCCCAAGGGCCCTCTACGAGCAGTTCTTC.

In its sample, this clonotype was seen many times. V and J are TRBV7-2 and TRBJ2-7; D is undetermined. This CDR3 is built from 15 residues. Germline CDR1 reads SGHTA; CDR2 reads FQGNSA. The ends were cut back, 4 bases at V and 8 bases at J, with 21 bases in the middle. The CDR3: CASSSRRWPEIQQYF. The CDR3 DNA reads TGTGCCAGCAGCTCCCGGCGGTGGCCCGAAATCCAGCAGTACTTC.

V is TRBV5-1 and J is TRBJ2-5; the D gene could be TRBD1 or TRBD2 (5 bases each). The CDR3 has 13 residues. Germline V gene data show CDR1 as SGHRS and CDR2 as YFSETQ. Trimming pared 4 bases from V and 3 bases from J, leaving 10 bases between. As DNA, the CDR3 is TGCGCCAGCAGCACTCGGGGCGAAGAGACCCAGTACTTC. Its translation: CASSTRGEETQYF.

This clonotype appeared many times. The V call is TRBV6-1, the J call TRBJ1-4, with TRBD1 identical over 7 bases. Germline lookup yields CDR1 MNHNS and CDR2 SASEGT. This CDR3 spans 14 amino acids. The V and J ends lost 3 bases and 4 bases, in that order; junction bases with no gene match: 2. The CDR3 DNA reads TGTGCCAGCAGTGAGGACAGGAGTAATGAAAAACTGTTTTTT. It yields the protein CASSEDRSNEKLFF.

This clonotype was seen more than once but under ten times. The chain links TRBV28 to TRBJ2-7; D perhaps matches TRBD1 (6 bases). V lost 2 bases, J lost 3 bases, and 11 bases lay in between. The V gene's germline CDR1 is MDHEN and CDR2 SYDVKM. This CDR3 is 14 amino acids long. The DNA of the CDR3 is TGTGCCAGCAGTTTACCCCAGGGGATCTACGAGCAGTACTTC. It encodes CASSLPQGIYEQYF.

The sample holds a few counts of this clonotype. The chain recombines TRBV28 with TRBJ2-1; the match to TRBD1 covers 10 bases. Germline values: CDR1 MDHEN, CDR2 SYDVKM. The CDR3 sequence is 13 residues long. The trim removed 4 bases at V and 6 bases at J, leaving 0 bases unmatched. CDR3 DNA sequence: TGTGCCAGCAGTTGGACAGGGGGCAATGAGCAGTTCTTC. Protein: CASSWTGGNEQFF.

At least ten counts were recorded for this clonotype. CDR3 nucleotide sequence: TGCAGTGCTAGTCGGGGGGGCTACAATGAGCAGTTCTTC. Translated, it gives CSASRGGYNEQFF. The V call is TRBV20-1, the J call TRBJ2-1, with 8 nucleotides matching TRBD2. CDR1 is DFQATT and CDR2 is SNEGSKA in the germline V gene (reference sequence). Trimming took 3 bases from V and 3 from J; bases not matched to a gene: 1. This CDR3 is 13 amino acids long.

The CDR3 sequence: CASSLKPGPDGYTF. DNA of the CDR3: TGCGCCAGCAGCTTGAAACCAGGGCCTGATGGCTACACCTTC. The chain employs TRBV5-1 and TRBJ1-2; tentatively, D is TRBD1 (5 bases). Germline V gene data show CDR1 as SGHRS and CDR2 as YFSETQ. The CDR3 length is 14 residues. Trimming cost V 1 base and J 6 bases, with 13 bases left between them.

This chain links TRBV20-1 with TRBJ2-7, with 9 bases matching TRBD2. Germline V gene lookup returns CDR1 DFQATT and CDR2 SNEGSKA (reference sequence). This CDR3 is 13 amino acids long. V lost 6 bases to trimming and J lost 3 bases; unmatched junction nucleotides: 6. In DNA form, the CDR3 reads TGCAGTGCCTCGACTAGCGGCTACTACGAGCAGTACTTC. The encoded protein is CSASTSGYYEQYF.

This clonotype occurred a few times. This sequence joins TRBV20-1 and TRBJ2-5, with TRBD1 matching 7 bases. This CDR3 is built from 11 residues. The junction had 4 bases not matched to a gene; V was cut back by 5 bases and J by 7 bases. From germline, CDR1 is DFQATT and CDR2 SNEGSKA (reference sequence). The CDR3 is CSAFSGGTQYF. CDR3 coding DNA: TGCAGTGCTTTCTCAGGGGGGACCCAGTACTTC.

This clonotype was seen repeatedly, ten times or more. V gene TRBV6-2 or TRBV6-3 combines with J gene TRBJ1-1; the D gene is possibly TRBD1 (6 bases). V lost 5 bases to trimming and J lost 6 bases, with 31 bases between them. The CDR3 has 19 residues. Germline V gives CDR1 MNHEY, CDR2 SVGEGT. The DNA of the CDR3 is TGTGCCAGCAGTCGGAATTCCGGGACATCGTTATCGAGGGTCGCTGAAGCTTTCTTT. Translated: CASSRNSGTSLSRVAEAFF.

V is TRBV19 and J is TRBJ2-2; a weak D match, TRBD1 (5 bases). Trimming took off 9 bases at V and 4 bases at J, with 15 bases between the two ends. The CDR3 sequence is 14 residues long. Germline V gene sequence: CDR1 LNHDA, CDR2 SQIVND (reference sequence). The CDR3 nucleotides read TGTGCCAGCAATCCAGGGTTAGGCACCGGGGAGCTGTTTTTT. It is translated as CASNPGLGTGELFF.

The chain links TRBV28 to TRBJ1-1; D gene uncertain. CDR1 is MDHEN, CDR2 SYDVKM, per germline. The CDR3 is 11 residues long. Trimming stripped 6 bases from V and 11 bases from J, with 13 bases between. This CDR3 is CASRTRRDAFF. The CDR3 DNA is TGTGCCAGCAGGACAAGGAGGGATGCTTTCTTT.

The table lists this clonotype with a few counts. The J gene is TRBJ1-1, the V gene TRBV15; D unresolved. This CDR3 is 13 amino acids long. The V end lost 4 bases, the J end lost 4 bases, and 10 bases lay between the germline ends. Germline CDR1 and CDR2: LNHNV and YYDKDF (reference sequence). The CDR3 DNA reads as TGTGCCACCAGCATCCGGAGAATCACTGAAGCTTTCTTT. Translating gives CATSIRRITEAFF.

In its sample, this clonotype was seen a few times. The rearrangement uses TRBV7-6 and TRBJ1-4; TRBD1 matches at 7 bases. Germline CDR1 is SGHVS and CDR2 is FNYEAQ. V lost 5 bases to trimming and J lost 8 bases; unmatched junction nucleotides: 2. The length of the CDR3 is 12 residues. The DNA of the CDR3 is TGTGCCAGCAGCGCCAGGGGGGAAAAACTGTTTTTT. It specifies CASSARGEKLFF.

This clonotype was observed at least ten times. The CDR3 DNA reads as TGTGCCAGCAGCTCCCGTCGACTAGTTTCCCTTTACAATGAGCAGTTCTTC. Translating gives CASSSRRLVSLYNEQFF. V gene TRBV7-9 combines with J gene TRBJ2-1; D possibly corresponds to TRBD2 (6 bases). The CDR3 contains 17 residues. From germline, CDR1 is SEHNR and CDR2 FQNEAQ (reference sequence). Between the trimmed V and J ends, which lost 4 bases and 4 bases, there was a span of 20 bases.

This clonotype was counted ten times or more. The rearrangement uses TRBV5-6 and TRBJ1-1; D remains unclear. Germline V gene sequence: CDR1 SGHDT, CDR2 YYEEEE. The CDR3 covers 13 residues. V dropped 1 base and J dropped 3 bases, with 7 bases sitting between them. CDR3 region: CASSLSPYTEAFF. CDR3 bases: TGTGCCAGCAGCTTGAGTCCGTACACTGAAGCTTTCTTT.

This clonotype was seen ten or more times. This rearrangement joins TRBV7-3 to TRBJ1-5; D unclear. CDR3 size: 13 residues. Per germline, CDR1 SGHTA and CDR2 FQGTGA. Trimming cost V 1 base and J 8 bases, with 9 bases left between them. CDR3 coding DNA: TGTGCCAGCAGCTTAAATCCAACGGAGCCCCAGCATTTT. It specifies CASSLNPTEPQHF.

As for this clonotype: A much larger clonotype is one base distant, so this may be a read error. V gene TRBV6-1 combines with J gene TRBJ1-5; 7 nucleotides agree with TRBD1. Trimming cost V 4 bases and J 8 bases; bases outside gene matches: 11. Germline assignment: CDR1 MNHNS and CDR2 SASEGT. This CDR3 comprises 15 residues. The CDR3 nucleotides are TGTGCCAGCAGTGCCGACAGGGTCAGAGTTGAGCCCCAGCATTTT. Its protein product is CASSADRVRVEPQHF.

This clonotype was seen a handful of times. The DNA for the CDR3 is TGCGCCAGCTCCTTTTCAGGGCGTGAGTTCTTC. This encodes CASSFSGREFF. The V gene is TRBV5-1, the J gene TRBJ2-1; D possibly corresponds to TRBD1 (5 bases). The CDR3 has 11 amino acids. V gave up 7 bases and J gave up 14 bases, with 16 bases separating them. Germline V gene sequence: CDR1 SGHRS, CDR2 YFSETQ.

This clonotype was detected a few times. CDR3 protein: CASSSGSAGDTQYF. As DNA, the CDR3 is TGCGCCAGCAGCTCGGGGTCTGCCGGGGATACGCAGTATTTT. The rearrangement joins TRBV5-1 to TRBJ2-3; TRBD2 might be the D (5 bases). V lost 3 bases, J lost 6 bases, and 14 bases lay in between. CDR3 length equals 14 residues. The germline V gene has CDR1 SGHRS and CDR2 YFSETQ.

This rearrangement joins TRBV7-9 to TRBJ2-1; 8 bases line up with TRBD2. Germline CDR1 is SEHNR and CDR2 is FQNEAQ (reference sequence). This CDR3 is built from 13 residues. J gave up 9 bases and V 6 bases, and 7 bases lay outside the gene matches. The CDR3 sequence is CASRPGGRGEQFF. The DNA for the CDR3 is TGTGCCAGCAGGCCGGGGGGGCGGGGTGAGCAGTTCTTC.

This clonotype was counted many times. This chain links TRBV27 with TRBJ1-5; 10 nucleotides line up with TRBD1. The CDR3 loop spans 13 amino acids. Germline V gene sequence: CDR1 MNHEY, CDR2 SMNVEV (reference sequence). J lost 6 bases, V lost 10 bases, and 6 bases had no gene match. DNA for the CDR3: TGTGCCACGGGGGACAGGGGAAGTCAGCCCCAGCATTTT. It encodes CATGDRGSQPQHF.

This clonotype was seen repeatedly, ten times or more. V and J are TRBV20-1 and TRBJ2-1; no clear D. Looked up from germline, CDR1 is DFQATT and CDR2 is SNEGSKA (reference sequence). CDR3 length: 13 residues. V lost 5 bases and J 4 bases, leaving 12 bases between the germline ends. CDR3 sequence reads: CSAPRIAYNEQFF. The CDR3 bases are TGCAGTGCTCCAAGGATTGCGTACAATGAGCAGTTCTTC.

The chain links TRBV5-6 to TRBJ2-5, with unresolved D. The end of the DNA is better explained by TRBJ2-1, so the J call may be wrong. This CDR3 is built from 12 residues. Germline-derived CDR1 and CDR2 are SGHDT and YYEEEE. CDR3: CASSHRQETQFF. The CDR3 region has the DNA TGTGCCAGCTCACACAGACAAGAGACCCAGTTCTTC.

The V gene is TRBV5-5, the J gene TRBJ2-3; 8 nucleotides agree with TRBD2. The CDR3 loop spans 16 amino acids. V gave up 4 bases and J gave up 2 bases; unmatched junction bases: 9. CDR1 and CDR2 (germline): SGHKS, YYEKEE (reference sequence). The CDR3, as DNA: TGTGCCAGCAGCCACCCGCGGGGGGAACTCACAGATACGCAGTATTTT. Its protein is CASSHPRGELTDTQYF.